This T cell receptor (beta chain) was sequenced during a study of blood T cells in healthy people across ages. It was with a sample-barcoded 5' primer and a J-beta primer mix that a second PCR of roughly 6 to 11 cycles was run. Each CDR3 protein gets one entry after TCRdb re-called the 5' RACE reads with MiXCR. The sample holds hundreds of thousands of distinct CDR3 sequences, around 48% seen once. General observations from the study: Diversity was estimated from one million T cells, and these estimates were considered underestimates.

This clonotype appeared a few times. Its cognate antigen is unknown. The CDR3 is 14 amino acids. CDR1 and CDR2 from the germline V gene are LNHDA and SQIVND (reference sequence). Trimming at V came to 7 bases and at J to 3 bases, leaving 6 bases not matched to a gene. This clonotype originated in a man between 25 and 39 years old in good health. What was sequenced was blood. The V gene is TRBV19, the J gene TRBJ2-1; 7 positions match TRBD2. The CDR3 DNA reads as TGTGCCAGTACCCGGGGGGTGGACTACAATGAGCAGTTCTTC. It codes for CASTRGVDYNEQFF.